This passage covers 25 T cell receptor beta chains from one sample sequenced in a study of CD8+CD57+ T cells in acquired aplastic anemia. Genomic DNA templated the TCR beta VDJ and CDR3 profiling. Via MiXCR, TCRdb re-called the reads, giving one row per CDR3 protein. Of about 150,000 distinct CDR3 sequences in the sample, just over 50% were seen once. For sequencing, patients were chosen who had shown expansion of CD8+CD57+ cells by flow cytometry. Sequenced sample: sorted CD4+, CD8+, or CD8+CD57+ T cells (not recorded which) from PBMCs. Receptor source: a human donor with aplastic anemia.

The chain joins TRBV7-8 to TRBJ2-1, with a weak D call TRBD2 (6 bases). CDR1 is SGHVS and CDR2 is FQNEAQ in the germline V gene. The V end lost 5 bases, the J end lost 15 bases, and 14 bases lay between the germline ends. The CDR3 length is 11 residues. The CDR3 DNA reads as TGTGCCAGCAGCGCTCAGCGGGTACTGTTCTTC. Translation: CASSAQRVLFF.

At least ten counts were recorded for this clonotype. The rearrangement joins TRBV19 to TRBJ1-2; 8 bases are a match to TRBD1. V lost 6 bases to trimming and J lost 12 bases; unmatched junction nucleotides: 6. Germline V CDR1 and CDR2: LNHDA, SQIVND (reference sequence). The CDR3 sequence is 11 residues long. The CDR3, as DNA: TGTGCCAGTAGGACAGGGGTCGACCACACCTTC. Its translation is CASRTGVDHTF. The whole variable domain, filled in from reference TRBV19 and TRBJ1-2, reads DGGITQSPKYLFRKEGQNVTLSCEQNLNHDAMYWYRQDPGQGLRLIYYSQIVNDFQKGDIAEGYSVSREKKESFPLTVTSAQKNPTAFYLCASRTGVDHTFGSGTRLTVV.

This clonotype has at least ten counts. The CDR3 is CASSWGLAGARTDTQYF. In nucleotides, the CDR3 is TGTGCCAGCAGCTGGGGACTAGCGGGGGCTCGCACAGATACGCAGTATTTT. The rearrangement links TRBV5-4 to TRBJ2-3; 14 nucleotides match TRBD2. The V and J ends lost 3 bases and 1 base, in that order; junction bases with no gene match: 4. The CDR3 has 17 amino acids. CDR1 is SGHNT, CDR2 YYREEE, per germline (reference sequence).

The table lists this clonotype with many counts. The chain uses TRBV20-1 and TRBJ2-3; no clear D gene. The V end was cut by 0 bases, the J end by 2 bases, with 6 bases between. Germline CDR1 DFQATT, CDR2 SNEGSKA (reference sequence). This CDR3 has 13 amino acids. The CDR3 nucleotides read TGCAGTGCTAGAGACCTAGTCACAGATACGCAGTATTTT. It codes for CSARDLVTDTQYF.

A word on this clonotype: At one of its ends the junction is not consistent with the germline gene, which may arise from a read error. The J gene is TRBJ2-1, the V gene TRBV4-2; 10 positions match TRBD2. CDR1 is LGHNA and CDR2 is YNFKEQ in the germline V gene. CDR3 length: 15 amino acids. CDR3 nucleotides: TGTGCCAGCAGCCAAGAAGCGGGGGGGCCCTGGGAGCAGCTCTTC. The encoded protein is CASSQEAGGPWEQLF.

To note about this clonotype: Since a much larger clone is just one base distant, this may be a read error. This chain connects TRBV12-5 to TRBJ2-1, with 10 bases that match TRBD2. This CDR3 contains 15 residues. Germline loops: CDR1 LGHNT, CDR2 FRNRAP. V lost 3 bases to trimming and J lost 6 bases; unmatched junction nucleotides: 5. The CDR3 sequence: CASGFLAGVCNEQFF. CDR3 nucleotides: TGTGCTAGTGGTTTCCTAGCGGGGGTCTGCAATGAGCAGTTCTTC.

This clonotype was recorded many times. The chain employs TRBV20-1 and TRBJ1-2; D not certain. Deletions cut 3 bases from V and 0 bases from J, with 8 bases between. CDR1 and CDR2 (germline): DFQATT, SNEGSKA (reference sequence). This CDR3 has 13 amino acids. CDR3 bases: TGCAGTGCTAGGAACAGAGCTAACTATGGCTACACCTTC. Protein product: CSARNRANYGYTF.

As regards this clonotype: Its ends do not fully match the called genes, so a read error is possible. The rearrangement uses TRBV29-1 and TRBJ1-5; D may be TRBD1 (5 bases). CDR1 SQVTM and CDR2 ANQGSEA come from the germline V gene. The CDR3 is 12 residues long. The CDR3 bases are TGCAGCGCCGGGGACCGATCAACACCCCAACATTTT. This codes for CSAGDRSTPQHF. The whole variable domain, remainder taken from reference TRBV29-1 and TRBJ1-5, is SAVISQKPSRDICQRGTSLTIQCQVDSQVTMMFWYRQQPGQSLTLIATANQGSEATYESGFVIDKFPISRPNLTFSTLTVSNMSPEDSSIYLCSAGDRSTPQHFGDGTRLSIL.

The chain uses TRBV29-1 and TRBJ2-1; 11 bases are shared with TRBD2. The CDR3 totals 15 residues. Germline CDR1 SQVTM, CDR2 ANQGSEA. Trimming took 1 base from V and 7 from J; bases not matched to a gene: 6. The CDR3 reads CSVEGVAGGPNEQFF. CDR3 bases: TGCAGCGTTGAAGGGGTAGCGGGAGGGCCGAATGAGCAGTTCTTC.

The chain combines TRBV6-1 with TRBJ2-3; D may match TRBD1 or TRBD2 (5 bases each). CDR3 length: 14 residues. The V gene's germline CDR1 is MNHNS and CDR2 SASEGT. With 8 bases removed from V and 1 base from J, the gap between germline ends came to 13 bases. The CDR3 loop reads CASGGFGGTDTQYF. The CDR3 DNA sequence: TGTGCCAGCGGGGGATTTGGGGGCACAGATACGCAGTATTTT.

The rearrangement links TRBV15 to TRBJ1-3, with TRBD1 matching over 9 bases. In germline, CDR1 is LNHNV, CDR2 YYDKDF (reference sequence). This CDR3 is built from 13 residues. J lost 4 bases, V lost 5 bases, and 0 bases had no gene match. The CDR3 loop reads CATSGTGGNTIYF. The DNA of the CDR3 is TGTGCCACCAGCGGGACAGGGGGAAACACCATATATTTT.

V usage is TRBV29-1 and J usage is TRBJ2-1, with D perhaps TRBD2 (6 bases). This CDR3 is built from 13 residues. The V gene lost 7 bases and the J gene lost 2 bases, with 12 bases spanning the gap. Per the germline V gene, CDR1 is SQVTM and CDR2 is ANQGSEA. CDR3: CSAPGGPYNEQFF. The CDR3 DNA sequence: TGCAGCGCCCCCGGGGGTCCCTACAATGAGCAGTTCTTC.

The chain uses TRBV2 and TRBJ1-2; possibly TRBD1 for D (5 bases). The CDR3 sequence is 14 residues long. Trimming took off 4 bases at V and 8 bases at J, with 17 bases between the two ends. CDR1 and CDR2 (germline): SNHLY, FYNNEI. Here the CDR3 DNA reads TGTGCCAGCAGTGCGGCAAGGGGCGCGGTAGGCTACACCTTC. This gives the protein CASSAARGAVGYTF.

The chain links TRBV5-1 to TRBJ2-1; D ambiguous. The CDR3 runs to 15 residues. The V gene lost 2 bases and the J gene lost 2 bases, with 11 bases spanning the gap. Looked up from germline, CDR1 is SGHRS and CDR2 is YFSETQ. CDR3 sequence reads: CASSLDGNTYNEQFF. The DNA of the CDR3 is TGCGCCAGCAGCTTAGATGGTAACACCTACAATGAGCAGTTCTTC.

This rearrangement joins TRBV2 to TRBJ1-2; D gene uncertain. The V and J ends lost 1 base and 0 bases respectively, with 3 bases between them. The CDR3 contains 13 residues. Germline V CDR1 and CDR2: SNHLY, FYNNEI. CDR3 sequence: CASSEEANYGYTF. The CDR3, as DNA: TGTGCCAGCAGTGAAGAAGCTAACTATGGCTACACCTTC. The complete variable domain, with remaining parts taken from reference TRBV2 and TRBJ1-2, reads EPEVTQTPSHQVTQMGQEVILRCVPISNHLYFYWYRQILGQKVEFLVSFYNNEISEKSEIFDDQFSVERPDGSNFTLKIRSTKLEDSAMYFCASSEEANYGYTFGSGTRLTVV.

J is TRBJ2-2 and V is TRBV20-1, with D hard to call. The germline V gene encodes CDR1 DFQATT and CDR2 SNEGSKA (reference sequence). The length of the CDR3 is 13 residues. Trimming took 5 bases from V and 1 from J, leaving 8 bases between them. The CDR3: CSAPTWNTGELFF. In nucleotides, the CDR3 is TGCAGTGCTCCGACCTGGAACACCGGGGAGCTGTTTTTT.

The V gene is TRBV20-1, the J gene TRBJ1-2; D is unresolved. This CDR3 contains 12 residues. Trimming removed 6 bases at V and 7 bases at J, with 15 bases between. The V gene's germline CDR1 is DFQATT and CDR2 SNEGSKA (reference sequence). The CDR3 spells CSAQTSLGGYTF. The CDR3, as DNA: TGCAGTGCCCAGACAAGTCTGGGTGGCTACACCTTC.

Points on this clonotype: Mismatch with germline at one junction end may stem from a read error. This CDR3 is CSGRVGASSYSEQLF. CDR3 DNA sequence: TGCAGCGGCCGAGTAGGGGCCAGCTCCTACAGTGAGCAGCTCTTC. The V gene is TRBV29-1, the J gene TRBJ2-1; D might be TRBD1 (5 bases). The V gene's germline CDR1 is SQVTM and CDR2 ANQGSEA. This CDR3 has 15 residues.

This clonotype was seen at least ten times. The chain is built from TRBV19 and TRBJ2-2, with 8 bases matching TRBD1. The CDR3 consists of 16 residues. V lost 2 bases, J lost 10 bases, and 12 bases stayed unmatched. Germline CDR1 is LNHDA and CDR2 is SQIVND (reference sequence). In DNA, the CDR3 is TGTGCCAGTAGTATACGAGGGGGACAGGCAGTGATGGAGCTGTTTTTT. Its protein is CASSIRGGQAVMELFF.

The chain joins TRBV25-1 to TRBJ1-1; D is uncertain. CDR1 MGHDK and CDR2 SYGVNS come from the germline V gene. V was trimmed by 0 bases and J by 0 bases, leaving 11 bases between them. The CDR3 extends over 16 amino acids. CDR3 amino acids: CASSEYPTSMNTEAFF. CDR3 nucleotides: TGTGCCAGCAGTGAATATCCAACAAGTATGAACACTGAAGCTTTCTTT.

This clonotype was counted ten times or more. The chain employs TRBV11-2 and TRBJ2-5; the match to TRBD1 covers 10 bases. Germline V lookup: CDR1 SGHAT, CDR2 FQNNGV. The length of the CDR3 is 20 residues. Trimming cost V 2 bases and J 2 bases; bases outside gene matches: 17. The CDR3 coding sequence is TGTGCCAGCAGCTTACGGGGCGTAGTCCGACAGGGGGCGCCGCAAGAGACCCAGTACTTC. This translates into CASSLRGVVRQGAPQETQYF.

In this sample, this clonotype turned up many times. This sequence joins TRBV9 and TRBJ1-2; 10 bases agree with TRBD1. This CDR3 spans 15 amino acids. Trimming cost V 3 bases and J 8 bases; bases outside gene matches: 10. In germline, CDR1 is SGDLS, CDR2 YYNGEE. This CDR3 is CASSDPWTGGGGYTF. The CDR3 bases are TGTGCCAGCAGCGATCCGTGGACAGGGGGAGGGGGCTACACCTTC. The full variable domain, rest sourced from reference TRBV9 and TRBJ1-2, is DSGVTQTPKHLITATGQRVTLRCSPRSGDLSVYWYQQSLDQGLQFLIQYYNGEERAKGNILERFSAQQFPDLHSELNLSSLELGDSALYFCASSDPWTGGGGYTFGSGTRLTVV.

This clonotype was counted between two and nine times. In this CDR3 the conserved last residue, phenylalanine or tryptophan, is missing, so a read error is likely. CDR3 in DNA: TGTGCCAGCAGATTAAATGCGGAGCCTAATGAGCAGTTCCTC. It specifies CASRLNAEPNEQFL. This sequence joins TRBV6-1 and TRBJ2-1; D is ambiguous. This CDR3 contains 14 residues. V shed 6 bases and J shed 7 bases, with 16 bases lying between them. The V gene's germline CDR1 is MNHNS and CDR2 SASEGT.

Ten or more counts support this clonotype. The J gene is TRBJ1-2, the V gene TRBV11-3, with a weak D call TRBD1 (5 bases). Per the germline V gene, CDR1 is SGHNT and CDR2 is YENEEA. The CDR3 is 14 amino acids. V was trimmed by 4 bases and J by 7 bases, leaving 16 bases between them. Here the CDR3 DNA reads TGTGCCAGCAGCTCGCGCAGGGTGGGGCTTGGCTACACCTTC. Translation: CASSSRRVGLGYTF.

A word on this clonotype: A junction end diverges from the germline sequence, so it may reflect a read error. This rearrangement joins TRBV9 to TRBJ2-7; TRBD2 agrees at 14 bases. CDR1 SGDLS and CDR2 YYNGEE come from the germline V gene. The CDR3 is 15 amino acids. CDR3 residues: CASSVGTSGSYEQYF. The CDR3 region has the DNA TGTGCCAGCAGTGTAGGGACTAGCGGGAGCTACGAGCAGTACTTC.